This TCR beta chain is from a study of blood T cell repertoires in COVID-19. About the study: COVID-19 samples, acute and convalescent, were from the United States, Italy and Spain. The cDNA or gDNA used as material had been derived from T cells, B-cell-depleted T cells, or PBMCs.

Per the study methods: Amplifying reference gene primers gave estimates of nucleated cell counts. The table came from immunoSEQ multiplex PCR; TCRdb's copy has only in-frame clones and leaves some out. That table furnishes V, J and clone size, whereas the DNA furnished D and trimming. The sample lists under 150,000 clones, about 85% occurring once. CDR3 length equals 18 residues. V lost 5 bases to trimming and J lost 4 bases; unmatched junction nucleotides: 16. Germline V lookup: CDR1 MDHEN, CDR2 SYDVKM. V usage is TRBV28 and J usage is TRBJ2-2, with TRBD1 matching 7 bases. This sequence was found in a human donor in a cohort sampled during active COVID-19. Material: peripheral blood. CDR3 sequence: CASSPAGKGAIGTGELFF. As DNA, the CDR3 is TGTGCCAGCAGTCCAGCCGGCAAGGGGGCCATAGGCACCGGGGAGCTGTTTTTT.